The 31 T cell receptor beta chains in this list originate from one sample, sequenced in a study of regulatory T cells. Overall study results and limits: Hydrophobic residues at CDR3 positions 6 and 7 were enriched in conventional CD4+ T cells of CD3G-deficient patients.

No antigen is known for these receptors. The PCR used 52 TRBV and 13 TRBJ primers. Here immunoSEQ multiplex PCR was the method, and the copy in TCRdb shows in-frame clones only, minus some. The data show 20,000 to 25,000 clones, about 88% seen once. Sequencing was done on a sample of conventional CD4+ T cells sorted from blood. These TCRs come from a child aged 5 to 17 with CD3G deficiency.

Concerning this clone itself: This CDR3 is also generated by other DNA sequences in the sample. The chain joins TRBV6-1 to TRBJ2-7; D uncertain. The CDR3 is 13 residues long. With 0 bases removed from V and 2 bases from J, the gap between germline ends came to 5 bases. The germline V gene has CDR1 MNHNS and CDR2 SASEGT. CDR3 region: CASSEAPAYEQYF. The CDR3 nucleotides are TGTGCCAGCAGTGAAGCCCCGGCCTACGAGCAGTACTTC.

There are a few counts of this clone. The chain couples TRBV19 to TRBJ2-1, with D hard to call. This CDR3 spans 15 amino acids. Trimming took 4 bases from V and 5 from J, leaving 15 bases between them. Germline lookup yields CDR1 LNHDA and CDR2 SQIVND (reference sequence). The CDR3 protein is CASSTNRGGHNEQFF. CDR3 DNA sequence: TGTGCCAGTAGTACAAACAGAGGCGGACACAATGAGCAGTTCTTC.

This clone was observed a single time. This chain links TRBV30 with TRBJ1-1; D call uncertain. This CDR3 contains 14 residues. Trimming removed 2 bases from V and 3 bases from J, with 13 bases in between. The germline gives CDR1 GTSNPN, CDR2 SVGIG (reference sequence). Here the CDR3 reads CAWSRSGRDTEAFF. The DNA for the CDR3 is TGTGCCTGGAGTAGGTCCGGGAGGGACACTGAAGCTTTCTTT.

The rearrangement uses TRBV11-2 and TRBJ1-1; a weak D match, TRBD1 (5 bases). V lost 5 bases to trimming and J lost 11 bases, with 15 bases between them. From germline, CDR1 is SGHAT and CDR2 FQNNGV. This CDR3 is built from 12 residues. The CDR3, as DNA: TGTGCCAGCAGCCATGACTGGGGGGGGGCTTTCTTT. Translation gives CASSHDWGGAFF.

Note on this clone: Other DNA sequences in this specimen translate into the identical CDR3. The V gene is TRBV19, the J gene TRBJ1-2; perhaps TRBD1 as D (6 bases). Germline values: CDR1 LNHDA, CDR2 SQIVND (reference sequence). The CDR3 runs to 13 residues. Trimming took off 4 bases at V and 4 bases at J, with 10 bases between the two ends. The CDR3, as DNA: TGTGCCAGTAGTAGGGGCAGGGGCTATGGCTACACCTTC. Its protein is CASSRGRGYGYTF.

The J gene is TRBJ1-1, the V gene TRBV6-6; TRBD1 is a possible D gene (5 bases). This CDR3 comprises 16 residues. Trimming pared 5 bases from V and 3 bases from J, leaving 19 bases between. The germline CDR1 and CDR2 sequences are MNHNY and SVGAGI (reference sequence). CDR3 protein: CASSTTGMGRDTEAFF. As DNA, the CDR3 is TGTGCCAGCAGTACTACCGGGATGGGGCGAGACACTGAAGCTTTCTTT.

The chain is built from TRBV5-1 and TRBJ2-3; 12 bases agree with TRBD2. With V trimmed by 4 bases and J by 0 bases, 3 bases remained unmatched. Germline CDR1 and CDR2: SGHRS and YFSETQ. This CDR3 has 16 amino acids. The CDR3 nucleotides read TGCGCCAGCAGCATCGGACTAGCGGGGAGCACAGATACGCAGTATTTT. It specifies CASSIGLAGSTDTQYF.

The chain combines TRBV28 with TRBJ1-5; the D is unclear. Germline assignment: CDR1 MDHEN and CDR2 SYDVKM. V gave up 5 bases and J gave up 0 bases, with 11 bases separating them. There are 15 residues in the CDR3. The CDR3 nucleotides read TGTGCCAGCAGTCTCGGACGTCTTAGCAATCAGCCCCAGCATTTT. Residues: CASSLGRLSNQPQHF.

The chain employs TRBV6-1 and TRBJ1-1, with D uncertain. V dropped 0 bases and J dropped 0 bases, with 8 bases sitting between them. The germline V gene has CDR1 MNHNS and CDR2 SASEGT. The CDR3 consists of 15 residues. CDR3 region: CASSEATRMNTEAFF. CDR3 DNA: TGTGCCAGCAGTGAAGCCACCAGGATGAACACTGAAGCTTTCTTT.

The count of this clone is one. The identical CDR3 is also encoded by other nucleotide sequences in the sample. The chain uses TRBV7-9 and TRBJ2-7, with unresolved D. Trimming removed 1 base at V and 5 bases at J, with 6 bases between. This CDR3 is built from 12 residues. Germline assignment: CDR1 SEHNR and CDR2 FQNEAQ (reference sequence). The CDR3 coding sequence is TGTGCCAGCAGCTTAGAAGGCCACGAGCAGTACTTC. This sequence encodes CASSLEGHEQYF.

This clone came up once. This chain links TRBV5-1 with TRBJ2-1; 14 bases line up with TRBD2. Germline loops: CDR1 SGHRS, CDR2 YFSETQ. With 4 bases clipped from V and 10 bases from J, the junction kept 7 bases outside the gene matches. This CDR3 has 15 residues. CDR3 region: CASSPGTSGSREQFF. The CDR3 coding sequence is TGCGCCAGCAGCCCCGGGACTAGCGGGAGTAGGGAGCAGTTCTTC.

This CDR3 is CASRGTAPKREQYF. The CDR3 DNA is TGTGCCAGCAGGGGAACGGCCCCGAAACGGGAGCAGTACTTC. This chain joins TRBV6-1 and TRBJ2-7; no clear D. The CDR3 covers 14 residues. Trimming shortened V by 6 bases and J by 7 bases, and 19 bases separated the two germline ends. Germline V CDR1 and CDR2: MNHNS, SASEGT.

V gene TRBV6-1 combines with J gene TRBJ2-7; the D gene is possibly TRBD1 (7 bases). V was cut by 1 base and J by 3 bases, with 13 bases left in between. CDR3 size: 15 residues. Germline V lookup: CDR1 MNHNS, CDR2 SASEGT. This CDR3 is CASSEGAGGNYEQYF. The CDR3 DNA reads TGTGCCAGCAGTGAAGGAGCAGGGGGGAACTACGAGCAGTACTTC.

In its sample, this clone was seen once. V usage is TRBV6-1 and J usage is TRBJ2-7, with D unclear. CDR3 length: 11 amino acids. The germline CDR1 and CDR2 sequences are MNHNS and SASEGT. V shed 2 bases and J shed 5 bases, with 4 bases lying between them. Written as DNA, the CDR3 is TGTGCCAGCAGTGAAAACCACGAGCAGTACTTC. Translation: CASSENHEQYF.

This chain links TRBV27 with TRBJ2-3, with D perhaps given as TRBD1 or TRBD2 (5 bases each). The CDR3 is made up of 13 amino acids. V lost 5 bases to trimming and J lost 5 bases, with 11 bases between them. CDR1 MNHEY and CDR2 SMNVEV come from the germline V gene (reference sequence). The CDR3 protein is CASSPSREDTQYF. The CDR3 DNA reads TGTGCCAGCAGTCCTAGCAGGGAAGATACGCAGTATTTT.

The CDR3 DNA reads TGTGCCAGCAGCCCAAGCCAGTTAGCCAAAAACATTCAGTACTTC. It specifies CASSPSQLAKNIQYF. This chain connects TRBV11-2 to TRBJ2-4; D ambiguous. Germline-derived CDR1 and CDR2 are SGHAT and FQNNGV. V was cut by 5 bases and J by 0 bases, with 11 bases left in between. The CDR3 is 15 residues long.

V usage is TRBV5-1 and J usage is TRBJ1-1; D not certain. Looked up from germline, CDR1 is SGHRS and CDR2 is YFSETQ. V shed 0 bases and J shed 0 bases, with 9 bases lying between them. There are 15 residues in the CDR3. CDR3 coding DNA: TGCGCCAGCAGCTTGGCCGTCCGGTTGAACACTGAAGCTTTCTTT. Its translation is CASSLAVRLNTEAFF.

The chain uses TRBV19 and TRBJ1-2; the D is unclear. The germline V gene has CDR1 LNHDA and CDR2 SQIVND (reference sequence). The V gene lost 3 bases and the J gene lost 3 bases, with 8 bases spanning the gap. The CDR3 is 13 residues long. Here the CDR3 reads CASSMPGHYGYTF. The DNA of the CDR3 is TGTGCCAGTAGTATGCCAGGACACTATGGCTACACCTTC.

On this clone: The DNA is left out, because the CDR3 cannot be placed on it with certainty; the CDR3 is given as TCRdb lists it. The V and J genes are TRBV28 and TRBJ2-7; TRBD2 reflects the table's D call only, with no check against the DNA. The CDR3 numbers 15 amino acids, ends counted. The V gene's germline CDR1 is MDHEN and CDR2 SYDVKM. CDR3 region: CASSSSGTLSYEQYF.

This clone has only one observation. The V call is TRBV7-8, the J call TRBJ2-7, with D possibly TRBD2 on 5 matching bases. With 4 bases removed from V and 7 bases from J, the gap between germline ends came to 11 bases. The germline V gene has CDR1 SGHVS and CDR2 FQNEAQ. The CDR3 has 12 residues. The CDR3, as DNA: TGTGCCAGCAGCTCCTCTAGCATGGAGCAGTACTTC. Its protein product is CASSSSSMEQYF.

The genes are TRBV6-1 and TRBJ2-7; D is undetermined. Trimming removed 4 bases at V and 1 base at J, with 11 bases between. CDR1 is MNHNS and CDR2 is SASEGT in the germline V gene. The CDR3 sequence is 14 residues long. CDR3 coding DNA: TGTGCCAGCAGTGGACACGGCTTTTCCTACGAGCAGTACTTC. Residues: CASSGHGFSYEQYF.

This sequence joins TRBV6-1 and TRBJ2-6; no clear D. The V end was cut by 10 bases, the J end by 0 bases, with 13 bases between. The CDR3 totals 15 residues. The germline CDR1 and CDR2 sequences are MNHNS and SASEGT. CDR3 sequence: CATRSPHSGANVLTF. CDR3 nucleotide sequence: TGTGCCACTCGATCTCCCCACTCTGGGGCCAACGTCCTGACTTTC.

The rearrangement links TRBV18 to TRBJ2-7; D may match TRBD1 or TRBD2 (5 bases each). The CDR3 spans 13 residues. The V and J ends lost 3 bases and 7 bases respectively, with 13 bases between them. Germline V gives CDR1 KGHSH, CDR2 LQKENI. The DNA for the CDR3 is TGTGCCAGCTCACCGGGACGGGGCGGGGAGCAGTACTTC. Its translation is CASSPGRGGEQYF.

The V and J genes are TRBV28 and TRBJ2-7; 9 nucleotides agree with TRBD2. This CDR3 contains 15 residues. CDR1 is MDHEN, CDR2 SYDVKM, per germline. V gave up 4 bases and J gave up 4 bases; unmatched junction bases: 8. The CDR3 region has the DNA TGTGCCAGCAGTTGGTCTAGCGGGGTTGGGTACGAGCAGTACTTC. It yields the protein CASSWSSGVGYEQYF.

V usage is TRBV10-3 and J usage is TRBJ1-4, with D possibly matching TRBD1 (5 bases). Germline CDR1 is ENHRY and CDR2 is SYGVKD. V was clipped by 4 bases and J by 8 bases, with 8 bases between them. This CDR3 contains 12 residues. The CDR3: CAISGRGEKLFF. Written as DNA, the CDR3 is TGTGCCATCAGTGGACGGGGGGAAAAACTGTTTTTT.

Only one count was recorded for this clone. The V gene is TRBV28, the J gene TRBJ1-2, with D unclear. V was cut by 3 bases and J by 4 bases, with 12 bases left in between. Germline assignment: CDR1 MDHEN and CDR2 SYDVKM. CDR3 length: 14 residues. CDR3 coding DNA: TGTGCCAGCAGTTTGGCCGGGTTCGGCTATGGCTACACCTTC. This translates into CASSLAGFGYGYTF.

V and J are TRBV19 and TRBJ2-5; 8 bases fit TRBD2. V was clipped by 0 bases and J by 2 bases; unmatched bases: 5. CDR1 LNHDA and CDR2 SQIVND come from the germline V gene (reference sequence). The CDR3 loop spans 16 amino acids. DNA for the CDR3: TGTGCCAGTAGTATAGATAGGTTAGCGGGACAAGAGACCCAGTACTTC. It encodes CASSIDRLAGQETQYF. Based on the CDR3 plus reference TRBV19 and TRBJ2-5, the full variable domain is DGGITQSPKYLFRKEGQNVTLSCEQNLNHDAMYWYRQDPGQGLRLIYYSQIVNDFQKGDIAEGYSVSREKKESFPLTVTSAQKNPTAFYLCASSIDRLAGQETQYFGPGTRLLVL.

The gene calls are TRBV5-1 and TRBJ1-2, with D unresolved. Germline assignment: CDR1 SGHRS and CDR2 YFSETQ. CDR3 length equals 14 residues. V shed 5 bases and J shed 4 bases, with 15 bases lying between them. DNA of the CDR3: TGCGCCAGCAGTCACGACGGGTCGGGCTATGGCTACACCTTC. Translating it yields CASSHDGSGYGYTF.

The V and J genes are TRBV11-2 and TRBJ2-2, with D possibly being TRBD1 (6 bases). V gave up 1 base and J gave up 1 base, with 10 bases separating them. Looked up from germline, CDR1 is SGHAT and CDR2 is FQNNGV. The CDR3 runs to 16 residues. The CDR3 reads CASSLGSTGNTGELFF. CDR3 DNA: TGTGCCAGCAGCTTAGGATCGACAGGGAACACCGGGGAGCTGTTTTTT.

J is TRBJ1-2 and V is TRBV28; TRBD1 aligns across 8 bases. With V trimmed by 3 bases and J by 5 bases, 11 bases remained unmatched. Germline V lookup: CDR1 MDHEN, CDR2 SYDVKM. The CDR3 is made up of 16 amino acids. CDR3 loop: CASSFAGGPGTYGYTF. The CDR3 coding sequence is TGTGCCAGCAGTTTTGCAGGGGGCCCCGGAACGTATGGCTACACCTTC.

This clone was seen a single time. The genes are TRBV5-1 and TRBJ2-5; 7 positions agree with TRBD1. The CDR3 has 13 amino acids. Germline V gene lookup returns CDR1 SGHRS and CDR2 YFSETQ. J was trimmed by 6 bases and V by 0 bases; bases with no gene match: 2. The CDR3 DNA sequence: TGCGCCAGCAGCTTGGAGGGGGCTAAGACCCAGTACTTC. Translation gives CASSLEGAKTQYF.